Reported below is one T cell receptor (beta chain). The data were obtained in a study of blood T cell repertoires in COVID-19. Background on the study: Acute-phase and convalescent COVID-19 samples originated in the United States, Italy and Spain.

The V gene end was trimmed by 10 bases and the J gene end by 4 bases; junction bases not matched to a gene: 12. The CDR3 spans 14 residues. Germline CDR1 reads LNHDA; CDR2 reads SQIVND (reference sequence). TCRdb's table, derived via immunoSEQ multiplex PCR, lists solely in-frame clones and lacks some. Among about 210,000 clones, 88% were seen once, and the ten largest hold about 1.7%. The chain recombines TRBV19 with TRBJ1-2; the match to TRBD1 covers 7 bases. The TCR sequence derives from an older man with acute or convalescent COVID-19. Sequencing was carried out using peripheral blood. For the CDR3, the DNA is TGTGCCACCCGAGCCGGGACAGAAGTCTATGGCTACACCTTC. Residues: CATRAGTEVYGYTF.